These T cell receptor beta chains were read from a single sample in a study of T-cell memory formation after mild COVID-19. TCRdb recomputed calls from the 5' RACE reads with MiXCR, one row per CDR3 protein. The sample holds 200,000 or so distinct CDR3 sequences, about a sixth seen once. Sequenced material: PBMCs or a T cell subset sorted from them (not recorded which). The receptors come from an adult woman who had mild COVID-19 (a few samples of this study predate the infection). Cell type and time point are not known. Each CDR3 is given with its conserved first and last residue. The D gene is left open where the match is weak. Some rows have no size entry. The others give once, few or many, or a class for an expanded clone.

abundance: few; j_gene: TRBJ1-1; v_gene: TRBV12-3/TRBV12-4; d_gene: TRBD1; CDR3aa: CASTFGPGQGFAEAFF; CDR3nt: TGTGCCAGCACCTTTGGCCCCGGACAGGGATTCGCTGAAGCTTTCTTT
abundance: NA; j_gene: TRBJ2-3; v_gene: TRBV5-6; d_gene: TRBD2; CDR3aa: CASSLALRGAADTQYF; CDR3nt: TGTGCCAGCAGCTTGGCTTTGCGGGGGGCCGCAGATACGCAGTATTTT
abundance: NA; j_gene: TRBJ2-5; v_gene: TRBV11-2; d_gene: TRBD2; CDR3aa: CASSLSLAGMETQYF; CDR3nt: TGTGCCAGCAGCTTATCTCTAGCGGGGATGGAGACCCAGTACTTC
abundance: NA; j_gene: TRBJ2-1; v_gene: TRBV5-1; d_gene: TRBD1; CDR3aa: CASSSGQVNDEQFF; CDR3nt: TGCGCCAGCAGCTCAGGACAGGTAAACGATGAGCAGTTCTTC
abundance: few; j_gene: TRBJ1-1; v_gene: TRBV7-9; d_gene: NA; CDR3aa: CASAWGGPALNTEAFF; CDR3nt: TGTGCCAGCGCCTGGGGGGGGCCGGCCTTGAACACTGAAGCTTTCTTT
abundance: NA; j_gene: TRBJ2-7; v_gene: TRBV6-5; d_gene: NA; CDR3aa: CASYQQAYEQYF; CDR3nt: TGTGCCAGCTACCAACAGGCCTACGAGCAGTACTTC
abundance: NA; j_gene: TRBJ2-2; v_gene: TRBV25-1; d_gene: NA; CDR3aa: CASSGRGGGLTGELFF; CDR3nt: TGTGCCAGCAGTGGAAGGGGGGGAGGGCTCACCGGGGAGCTGTTTTTT
abundance: NA; j_gene: TRBJ2-5; v_gene: TRBV9; d_gene: NA; CDR3aa: CASSERQGGRETQYF; CDR3nt: TGTGCCAGCAGCGAACGACAGGGAGGAAGGGAGACCCAGTACTTC
abundance: NA; j_gene: TRBJ2-7; v_gene: TRBV6-5; d_gene: TRBD2; CDR3aa: CASSLLAGTSYEQYF; CDR3nt: TGTGCCAGCAGTTTGCTAGCGGGGACTTCCTACGAGCAGTACTTC
abundance: NA; j_gene: TRBJ1-1; v_gene: TRBV2; d_gene: TRBD1; CDR3aa: CASSIGQGGTEAFF; CDR3nt: TGTGCCAGCAGCATAGGACAGGGAGGTACTGAAGCTTTCTTT
abundance: NA; j_gene: TRBJ2-1; v_gene: TRBV12-3/TRBV12-4; d_gene: TRBD1; CDR3aa: CASSRGTGTGQFF; CDR3nt: TGTGCCAGCAGTCGGGGGACAGGGACCGGGCAGTTCTTC
abundance: many; j_gene: TRBJ1-2; v_gene: TRBV12-3/TRBV12-4; d_gene: NA; CDR3aa: CASSSGLGYTF; CDR3nt: TGTGCCAGCAGTTCGGGACTTGGCTACACCTTC
abundance: few; j_gene: TRBJ2-4; v_gene: TRBV20-1; d_gene: NA; CDR3aa: CSAIKSLSKNIQYF; CDR3nt: TGCAGTGCTATAAAAAGTTTATCCAAAAACATTCAGTACTTC
abundance: many; j_gene: TRBJ2-3; v_gene: TRBV7-8; d_gene: TRBD2; CDR3aa: CASSPLLAAGLTDTQYF; CDR3nt: TGTGCCAGCAGCCCCCTACTAGCGGCTGGACTCACAGATACGCAGTATTTT
abundance: few; j_gene: TRBJ2-7; v_gene: TRBV7-8; d_gene: NA; CDR3aa: CASSRRGRVYEQYF; CDR3nt: TGTGCCAGCAGCCGCAGGGGCCGGGTCTACGAGCAGTACTTC
abundance: NA; j_gene: TRBJ2-2; v_gene: TRBV19; d_gene: TRBD1; CDR3aa: CASSIEGQGSGELFF; CDR3nt: TGTGCCAGTAGTATAGAGGGACAGGGCTCGGGGGAGCTGTTTTTT
abundance: NA; j_gene: TRBJ2-5; v_gene: TRBV7-8; d_gene: TRBD1; CDR3aa: CASSLRRTGARKTQYF; CDR3nt: TGTGCCAGCAGCCTCCGCCGGACAGGGGCCAGAAAGACCCAGTACTTC
abundance: many; j_gene: TRBJ1-6; v_gene: TRBV11-2; d_gene: NA; CDR3aa: CASSRNNSPLHF; CDR3nt: TGTGCCAGCAGCCGAAATAATTCACCCCTCCACTTT
abundance: medium-sized; j_gene: TRBJ2-5; v_gene: TRBV11-2; d_gene: TRBD2; CDR3aa: CASSLGPGGETQYF; CDR3nt: TGTGCCAGCAGCTTAGGTCCGGGAGGGGAGACCCAGTACTTC
abundance: NA; j_gene: TRBJ2-7; v_gene: TRBV2; d_gene: TRBD1; CDR3aa: CASSEIGTGGYEQYF; CDR3nt: TGTGCCAGCAGTGAGATCGGGACAGGGGGCTACGAGCAGTACTTC
abundance: few; j_gene: TRBJ1-1; v_gene: TRBV4-1; d_gene: NA; CDR3aa: CASSLVVGTTEAFF; CDR3nt: TGCGCCAGCAGCCTGGTAGTGGGGACCACTGAAGCTTTCTTT
abundance: once; j_gene: TRBJ2-7; v_gene: TRBV16; d_gene: NA; CDR3aa: CASSLTRPSEQYF; CDR3nt: TGTGCCAGCAGCCTGACCAGGCCGAGCGAGCAGTACTTC
abundance: NA; j_gene: TRBJ1-4; v_gene: TRBV4-1; d_gene: TRBD1; CDR3aa: CASSQYGTGLNEKLFF; CDR3nt: TGCGCCAGCAGCCAGTACGGGACAGGGCTTAATGAAAAACTGTTTTTT
abundance: NA; j_gene: TRBJ2-2; v_gene: TRBV27; d_gene: TRBD1; CDR3aa: CASGQGRNTGELFF; CDR3nt: TGTGCCAGCGGACAGGGGAGGAACACCGGGGAGCTGTTTTTT
abundance: NA; j_gene: TRBJ2-7; v_gene: TRBV7-6; d_gene: NA; CDR3aa: CASSRVGGPDEQYF; CDR3nt: TGTGCCAGCAGTCGCGTCGGGGGGCCGGACGAGCAGTACTTC
abundance: NA; j_gene: TRBJ1-2; v_gene: TRBV7-9; d_gene: TRBD1; CDR3aa: CASSRTGLPPDYGYTF; CDR3nt: TGTGCCAGCAGCCGGACAGGGCTACCTCCAGACTATGGCTACACCTTC
abundance: NA; j_gene: TRBJ2-3; v_gene: TRBV30; d_gene: TRBD2; CDR3aa: CAWSVTSGVKDTQYF; CDR3nt: TGTGCCTGGAGTGTAACTAGCGGGGTGAAAGATACGCAGTATTTT
abundance: few; j_gene: TRBJ1-1; v_gene: TRBV12-3/TRBV12-4; d_gene: TRBD1; CDR3aa: CASSPDIGQGNTEAFF; CDR3nt: TGTGCCAGCAGTCCAGACATCGGACAGGGGAACACTGAAGCTTTCTTT
abundance: NA; j_gene: TRBJ2-3; v_gene: TRBV4-3; d_gene: TRBD2; CDR3aa: CASSQGGLAGRDTQYF; CDR3nt: TGCGCCAGCAGCCAAGGGGGACTAGCGGGTCGAGATACGCAGTATTTT
abundance: NA; j_gene: TRBJ1-2; v_gene: TRBV4-2; d_gene: TRBD1; CDR3aa: CASSSQGASFNYGYTF; CDR3nt: TGTGCCAGCAGCTCACAGGGGGCGTCGTTTAACTATGGCTACACCTTC
abundance: few; j_gene: TRBJ1-5; v_gene: TRBV6-5; d_gene: NA; CDR3aa: CASTPPVGQPQHF; CDR3nt: TGTGCCAGCACCCCGCCAGTAGGGCAGCCCCAGCATTTT
abundance: few; j_gene: TRBJ1-5; v_gene: TRBV20-1; d_gene: NA; CDR3aa: CSAHSPGGNQPQHF; CDR3nt: TGCAGTGCCCATTCCCCGGGGGGAAATCAGCCCCAGCATTTT
abundance: NA; j_gene: TRBJ1-1; v_gene: TRBV5-1; d_gene: TRBD1; CDR3aa: CASSPRTGRDTEAFF; CDR3nt: TGCGCCAGCAGCCCGCGGACAGGGAGGGACACTGAAGCTTTCTTT
abundance: few; j_gene: TRBJ2-3; v_gene: TRBV6-5; d_gene: NA; CDR3aa: CASRKKPPGDTQYF; CDR3nt: TGTGCCAGCAGAAAAAAGCCCCCAGGGGATACGCAGTATTTT
abundance: NA; j_gene: TRBJ2-1; v_gene: TRBV19; d_gene: NA; CDR3aa: CASKEAGHYNEQFF; CDR3nt: TGTGCCAGTAAAGAAGCGGGCCACTACAATGAGCAGTTCTTC
abundance: NA; j_gene: TRBJ1-1; v_gene: TRBV12-3/TRBV12-4; d_gene: NA; CDR3aa: CASSPSTGSTEAFF; CDR3nt: TGTGCCAGCAGTCCCTCGACAGGAAGCACTGAAGCTTTCTTT
abundance: few; j_gene: TRBJ2-1; v_gene: TRBV7-9; d_gene: NA; CDR3aa: CASSPRRGQYNEQFF; CDR3nt: TGTGCCAGCAGCCCCCGGAGGGGCCAATACAATGAGCAGTTCTTC
abundance: few; j_gene: TRBJ2-7; v_gene: TRBV18; d_gene: TRBD2; CDR3aa: CASSLNSGTSGRNANEQYF; CDR3nt: TGTGCCAGCTCACTGAACTCCGGGACTAGCGGGAGAAACGCTAACGAGCAGTACTTC
abundance: few; j_gene: TRBJ1-1; v_gene: TRBV7-9; d_gene: NA; CDR3aa: CASSDRLRQDTEAFF; CDR3nt: TGTGCCAGCAGTGATCGCCTCCGGCAGGACACTGAAGCTTTCTTT
abundance: NA; j_gene: TRBJ2-1; v_gene: TRBV5-6; d_gene: TRBD2; CDR3aa: CASSWTSGEQFF; CDR3nt: TGTGCCAGCAGCTGGACTAGCGGTGAGCAGTTCTTC
abundance: NA; j_gene: TRBJ2-7; v_gene: TRBV25-1; d_gene: TRBD1; CDR3aa: CASSEISTGQGNEQYF; CDR3nt: TGTGCCAGCAGTGAAATATCCACAGGACAGGGGAACGAGCAGTACTTC
abundance: few; j_gene: TRBJ2-1; v_gene: TRBV11-2; d_gene: TRBD1; CDR3aa: CASSRVRGRSYNEQFF; CDR3nt: TGTGCCAGCAGCCGAGTGAGGGGGCGCTCCTACAATGAGCAGTTCTTC